The rows below give T cell receptor beta chains drawn from one sample of a study of blood T cell repertoires in COVID-19. Clones were sequenced by immunoSEQ multiplex PCR, and TCRdb holds only the in-frame ones, with some missing. Among 150,000 to 200,000 clones, under 85% were seen once, and the ten largest hold more than 7.5%. Sequenced: peripheral blood. Source of these receptors: a woman between 65 and 79 years old with COVID-19, enrolled during active disease. CDR3s include the opening cysteine and the closing phenylalanine or tryptophan. Each record gives: J gene, V gene, clone size, D gene, CDR3 protein, CDR3 DNA. D genes are given only for firm matches. Only part of the rows carry a size: once, few, many, or a class if the clone is expanded.

TRBJ2-6 | TRBV19 | - | - | CASHPSGANVLTF | TGTGCCAGTCATCCCTCTGGGGCCAACGTCCTGACTTTC
TRBJ1-1 | TRBV5-1 | - | - | CASRPRGGDGEAFF | TGCGCCAGCAGACCCCGGGGGGGAGACGGTGAAGCTTTCTTT
TRBJ1-2 | TRBV27 | - | TRBD1 | CASRGTGGVYGYTF | TGTGCCAGCAGGGGGACAGGGGGGGTCTATGGCTACACCTTC
TRBJ1-1 | TRBV27 | few | - | CASSFGTARMNTEAFF | TGTGCCAGCAGTTTTGGCACAGCCCGAATGAACACTGAAGCTTTCTTT
TRBJ1-1 | TRBV18 | - | - | CASSPDWISGTEAFF | TGTGCCAGCTCACCAGATTGGATTAGCGGAACTGAAGCTTTCTTT
TRBJ1-1 | TRBV4-3 | few | TRBD1 | CASSQDRITEAFF | TGCGCCAGCAGCCAGGACAGGATTACTGAAGCTTTCTTT
TRBJ2-2 | TRBV2 | - | TRBD2 | CASSETGRGDTGELFF | TGTGCCAGCAGTGAAACCGGGAGGGGGGACACCGGGGAGCTGTTTTTT
TRBJ1-1 | TRBV5-4 | - | - | CASSFSVNTEAFF | TGTGCCAGCAGCTTTAGTGTGAACACTGAAGCTTTCTTT
TRBJ2-5 | TRBV24-1 | - | TRBD1 | CATSDLPRGQGAQETQYF | TGTGCCACCAGTGATTTGCCCCGAGGACAGGGGGCGCAAGAGACCCAGTACTTC
TRBJ2-7 | TRBV27 | - | TRBD2 | CASSLWGTTYEQYF | TGTGCCAGCAGTTTATGGGGGACTACCTACGAGCAGTACTTC
TRBJ1-2 | TRBV19 | - | - | CASSTRIAGYGYTF | TGTGCCAGTAGTACCCGCATCGCAGGGTATGGCTACACCTTC
TRBJ1-2 | TRBV28 | - | - | CASSPRQVVYGYTF | TGTGCCAGCAGTCCTAGACAGGTGGTCTATGGCTACACCTTC
TRBJ1-6 | TRBV11-2 | many | TRBD1 | CASRPDRDSRAFNSPLHF | TGTGCCAGCAGACCTGACAGGGACTCAAGGGCCTTTAATTCACCCCTCCACTTT
TRBJ2-1 | TRBV6-5 | - | - | CASSTPGLEDNEQFF | TGTGCCAGCAGTACACCGGGACTGGAGGACAATGAGCAGTTCTTC
TRBJ2-3 | TRBV6-5 | once | - | CASSQTDTQYF | TGTGCCAGCAGCCAGACAGATACGCAGTATTTT
TRBJ2-5 | TRBV18 | - | TRBD2 | CASSPLAGAETQYF | TGTGCCAGCTCACCTCTAGCGGGAGCGGAGACCCAGTACTTC
TRBJ1-6 | TRBV19 | - | TRBD1 | CASTRTGGGNSPLHF | TGTGCCAGTACCCGGACAGGGGGGGGTAATTCACCCCTCCACTTT
TRBJ1-2 | TRBV19 | once | - | CAGFTANYGYTF | TGTGCCGGCTTCACAGCTAACTATGGCTACACCTTC
TRBJ2-5 | TRBV11-2 | - | TRBD2 | CASSLASGSLETQYF | TGTGCCAGCAGCTTAGCTAGCGGGAGTTTAGAGACCCAGTACTTC
TRBJ2-3 | TRBV18 | - | TRBD2 | CASSPQLAGGATDTQYF | TGTGCCAGCTCACCACAACTAGCGGGAGGCGCCACAGATACGCAGTATTTT
TRBJ1-2 | TRBV7-2 | - | TRBD1 | CASSSPRTGGNYGYTF | TGTGCCAGCAGCTCCCCAAGGACAGGGGGCAACTATGGCTACACCTTC
TRBJ2-3 | TRBV20-1 | - | TRBD1 | CSASFGQARPDTQYF | TGCAGTGCTAGTTTCGGACAGGCCCGACCAGATACGCAGTATTTT
TRBJ2-2 | TRBV19 | once | TRBD2 | CASSRGGLAAGELFF | TGTGCCAGTAGCAGGGGGGGACTAGCGGCCGGGGAGCTGTTTTTT
TRBJ2-1 | TRBV6-5 | - | - | CASNQGGETYNEQFF | TGTGCCAGCAACCAAGGGGGTGAGACTTACAATGAGCAGTTCTTC
TRBJ2-7 | TRBV24-1 | few | TRBD1 | CATSDLRTGLGQYF | TGTGCCACCAGTGATTTGCGGACAGGACTGGGGCAGTACTTC
TRBJ1-5 | TRBV5-8 | - | - | CASSSSLGVASQPQHF | TGTGCCAGCAGCTCCTCCCTAGGGGTGGCGAGTCAGCCCCAGCATTTT
TRBJ2-2 | TRBV2 | - | - | CASSRANTGELFF | TGTGCCAGCAGTAGAGCGAACACCGGGGAGCTGTTTTTT
TRBJ2-7 | TRBV7-9 | - | - | CASSLSHYEQYF | TGTGCCAGCAGCTTGTCCCACTACGAGCAGTACTTC
TRBJ2-7 | TRBV5-3 | - | - | CARSLQNFYEQYF | TGTGCCAGAAGCTTACAGAACTTCTACGAGCAGTACTTC
TRBJ1-5 | TRBV5-8 | - | - | CASSLGGYSNQPQHF | TGTGCCAGCAGCCTTGGGGGGTATAGCAATCAGCCCCAGCATTTT
TRBJ1-1 | TRBV5-1 | - | - | CASSLAGGVGTEAFF | TGCGCCAGCAGCTTGGCCGGTGGAGTTGGCACTGAAGCTTTCTTT
TRBJ1-2 | TRBV15 | few | - | CATSRDSGYGYTF | TGTGCCACCAGCAGAGACAGCGGCTATGGCTACACCTTC
TRBJ2-3 | TRBV2 | once | TRBD2 | CASGTLAGFGTDTQYF | TGTGCCAGCGGGACCTTAGCGGGTTTCGGGACAGATACGCAGTATTTT
TRBJ1-3 | TRBV12-3/TRBV12-4 | - | - | CASRLSSGNTIYF | TGTGCCAGCCGACTGAGCTCTGGAAACACCATATATTTT
TRBJ2-2 | TRBV11-2 | once | - | CASSRQAATNTGELFF | TGTGCCAGCAGCCGGCAGGCAGCTACGAACACCGGGGAGCTGTTTTTT
TRBJ2-1 | TRBV5-1 | - | - | CASSVDGGGTNLFF | TGCGCCAGCAGTGTCGACGGTGGCGGTACCAATCTGTTCTTC
TRBJ2-3 | TRBV11-2 | once | TRBD2 | CASQQGTSGSSQYF | TGTGCCAGCCAACAAGGGACTAGCGGTTCCTCGCAGTATTTT
TRBJ1-1 | TRBV5-1 | - | - | CASSSGTLNTEAFF | TGCGCCAGCAGCTCCGGGACATTGAACACTGAAGCTTTCTTT
TRBJ2-2 | TRBV10-3 | - | TRBD1 | CAIKPGQGAENTGELFF | TGTGCCATCAAACCGGGACAGGGGGCCGAGAACACCGGGGAGCTGTTTTTT
TRBJ1-6 | TRBV3-1/TRBV3-2 | once | - | CASSPDPGSPLHF | TGTGCCAGCAGCCCAGATCCGGGTTCACCCCTCCACTTT
TRBJ1-1 | TRBV18 | - | TRBD1 | CASSPTGFNTEAFF | TGTGCCAGCTCACCGACAGGGTTTAACACTGAAGCTTTCTTT
TRBJ2-2 | TRBV4-3 | - | TRBD2 | CASSLLAGGNTGELFF | TGCGCCAGCAGCCTGCTAGCGGGAGGGAACACCGGGGAGCTGTTTTTT
TRBJ2-1 | TRBV6-2/TRBV6-3 | - | - | CASSHRGSGYYNEQFF | TGTGCCAGCAGCCATCGGGGGAGCGGCTATTACAATGAGCAGTTCTTC